A selection of T cell receptor beta chains follows, all from one sample in a study of chemoradiotherapy in HPV16-positive cancers. The assay was immunoSEQ multiplex PCR, and TCRdb's table has in-frame clones only and misses some. The sample yields 6,000 to 6,500 clones, over 65% seen once. The sequences come from tumor tissue, collected from a patient who underwent chemoradiotherapy. The origin of the receptors is a human donor with HPV-associated anogenital cancer. Both conserved end residues are part of each CDR3. A D gene is named only where the DNA matches it firmly. Only part of the rows carry a size: once, few, many, or a class if the clone is expanded.

d_gene	abundance	len	v_gene	j_gene	CDR3aa	CDR3nt
.	.	11	TRBV21-1	TRBJ2-5	CASRPQETQYF	TGTGCCAGCAGACCCCAAGAGACCCAGTACTTC
TRBD2	.	17	TRBV15	TRBJ2-1	CATSRTLSGRAYNEQFF	TGTGCCACCAGCAGAACTCTTAGCGGGAGGGCCTACAATGAGCAGTTCTTC
.	.	15	TRBV10-2	TRBJ2-1	CASSEGLNPYNEQFF	TGCGCCAGCAGTGAGGGGCTAAATCCTTACAATGAGCAGTTCTTC
TRBD2	once	16	TRBV4-2	TRBJ2-5	CASSLKPGLAEETQYF	TGTGCCAGCAGCCTAAAACCGGGACTAGCGGAAGAGACCCAGTACTTC
.	once	14	TRBV7-6	TRBJ2-1	CASSLAIGAYEQFF	TGTGCCAGCAGCTTAGCTATCGGGGCCTATGAGCAGTTCTTC
TRBD2	.	15	TRBV7-6	TRBJ2-7	CASSSRTSGSGEQYF	TGTGCCAGCAGCTCTCGGACTAGCGGGAGTGGCGAGCAGTACTTC
TRBD2	.	14	TRBV11-2	TRBJ2-3	CASSPPTSSDTQYF	TGTGCCAGCAGCCCCCCGACTAGCTCAGATACGCAGTATTTT
.	.	13	TRBV30	TRBJ1-2	CAWSAHANYGYTF	TGTGCCTGGAGTGCTCACGCAAACTATGGCTACACCTTC
.	.	15	TRBV6-5	TRBJ1-1	CASTIGGGVGTEAFF	TGTGCCAGCACTATAGGTGGCGGGGTAGGGACTGAAGCTTTCTTT
TRBD2	.	15	TRBV6-4	TRBJ2-5	CASSPGSGRGETQYF	TGTGCCAGCAGTCCCGGAAGCGGGAGAGGAGAGACCCAGTACTTC
.	.	13	TRBV6-5	TRBJ1-2	CASSSSPGHGYTF	TGTGCCAGCAGTTCCTCCCCGGGTCATGGCTACACCTTC
.	.	16	TRBV21-1	TRBJ2-2	CASSQTVRAVTGELFF	TGTGCCAGCAGTCAGACGGTTAGGGCGGTCACCGGGGAGCTGTTTTTT
TRBD2	medium-sized	14	TRBV2	TRBJ2-3	CASGGRARTDTQYF	TGTGCCAGCGGGGGGAGGGCCCGGACAGATACGCAGTATTTT
.	.	13	TRBV11-2	TRBJ1-5	CASSLVQDQPQHF	TGTGCCAGCAGCTTGGTCCAGGATCAGCCCCAGCATTTT
TRBD1	.	14	TRBV10-1	TRBJ1-2	CASSQTRQGDGYTF	TGCGCCAGCAGCCAGACCAGACAGGGGGATGGCTACACCTTC
TRBD2	once	15	TRBV10-2	TRBJ2-4	CASETSGRGVNIQYF	TGCGCCAGTGAGACTAGCGGGAGAGGCGTAAACATTCAGTACTTC
.	.	13	TRBV7-5	TRBJ2-5	CVRSPRPQETQYF	TGTGTCAGAAGCCCCCGACCCCAAGAGACCCAGTACTTC
.	.	13	TRBV19	TRBJ1-5	CASTEGGNQPQHF	TGTGCCAGTACTGAAGGGGGCAATCAGCCCCAGCATTTT
TRBD1	.	15	TRBV6-4	TRBJ2-6	CASSSDRAGANVLTF	TGTGCCAGCAGTTCTGACAGGGCTGGGGCCAACGTCCTGACTTTC
.	.	12	TRBV2	TRBJ2-1	CASSVGGGEQFF	TGTGCCAGCAGTGTGGGCGGAGGGGAGCAGTTCTTC
.	.	14	TRBV5-1	TRBJ2-3	CASSLRSLTDTQYF	TGCGCCAGCAGCTTGAGGTCGTTGACAGATACGCAGTATTTT
TRBD2	.	14	TRBV29-1	TRBJ2-1	CSVATSGRTSEQFF	TGCAGCGTAGCGACTAGCGGGAGAACAAGTGAGCAGTTCTTC
TRBD1	.	15	TRBV30	TRBJ1-6	CAWTLGTGWNSPLHF	TGTGCCTGGACCCTAGGGACAGGGTGGAATTCACCCCTCCACTTT
.	.	13	TRBV27	TRBJ2-1	CASSPLRRWGQFF	TGTGCCAGCAGTCCCCTGCGGCGGTGGGGGCAGTTCTTC
TRBD1	.	18	TRBV30	TRBJ2-6	CAWRGYAGGLSGANVLTF	TGTGCCTGGAGAGGCTATGCAGGGGGCCTCTCTGGGGCCAACGTCCTGACTTTC
.	.	16	TRBV19	TRBJ1-1	CASSIMAGAMNTEAFF	TGTGCCAGTAGTATTATGGCAGGGGCGATGAACACTGAAGCTTTCTTT
.	hyperexpanded	13	TRBV30	TRBJ1-1	CAWSPARGTEAFF	TGTGCCTGGAGCCCGGCGAGGGGCACTGAAGCTTTCTTT
.	few	15	TRBV2	TRBJ1-3	CASSLRDITGNTIYF	TGTGCCAGCAGCCTACGGGACATTACTGGAAACACCATATATTTT
TRBD1	.	13	TRBV28	TRBJ1-2	CASAPGGGYGYTF	TGTGCCAGCGCCCCAGGGGGCGGCTATGGCTACACCTTC
.	.	15	TRBV9	TRBJ2-1	CASSVRRASYNEQFF	TGTGCCAGCAGCGTACGGCGGGCCTCCTACAATGAGCAGTTCTTC
.	.	12	TRBV21-1	TRBJ1-1	CASSGRSTGAFF	TGTGCCAGCAGCGGGCGGTCCACCGGGGCTTTCTTT
.	.	16	TRBV28	TRBJ1-2	CASTPSWSTTNYGYTF	TGTGCCAGCACCCCCAGCTGGTCCACGACGAACTATGGCTACACCTTC
.	.	11	TRBV4-1	TRBJ1-1	CASKGGTEAFF	TGTGCCAGCAAGGGAGGGACTGAAGCTTTCTTT
.	.	15	TRBV18	TRBJ2-3	CASSPRSGTTDTQYF	TGTGCCAGCTCACCACGTTCGGGGACCACAGATACGCAGTATTTT
.	once	14	TRBV9	TRBJ2-4	CASSVEQGGNIQYF	TGTGCCAGCAGCGTGGAACAGGGTGGGAACATTCAGTACTTC
.	.	16	TRBV5-1	TRBJ2-1	CASSLAGGNTYNEQFF	TGCGCCAGCAGCTTGGCTGGCGGGAACACCTACAATGAGCAGTTCTTC
.	.	14	TRBV9	TRBJ2-7	CASSAQRIGDEQYF	TGTGCCAGCAGCGCCCAAAGGATCGGCGACGAGCAGTACTTC
TRBD2	.	14	TRBV27	TRBJ2-7	CASRRTSGGYEQYF	TGTGCCAGCAGGCGGACTAGCGGAGGCTACGAGCAGTACTTC
.	once	15	TRBV7-3	TRBJ2-3	CASSLTSGGGDTQYF	TGTGCCAGCAGCTTAACGAGCGGAGGAGGGGATACGCAGTATTTT
.	.	12	TRBV6-5	TRBJ2-7	CASSVQGGEQYF	TGTGCCAGCAGTGTCCAGGGGGGCGAGCAGTACTTC
TRBD1	.	15	TRBV4-1	TRBJ2-1	CASSQGTGIINEQFF	TGCGCCAGCAGCCAAGGGACAGGGATCATCAATGAGCAGTTCTTC
.	.	14	TRBV18	TRBJ1-4	CASSPSGGGGKLFF	TGTGCCAGCTCACCGAGCGGGGGCGGAGGAAAACTGTTTTTT
.	once	15	TRBV5-6	TRBJ1-2	CASSFGVDSLYGYTF	TGTGCCAGCAGCTTCGGTGTGGACAGCCTGTATGGCTACACCTTC
.	.	15	TRBV7-8	TRBJ1-6	CASSFSGTNNSPLHF	TGTGCCAGCAGCTTCAGCGGGACAAATAATTCACCCCTCCACTTT
.	medium-sized	14	TRBV6-6	TRBJ1-2	CASSWVFVDYGYTF	TGTGCCAGCAGTTGGGTGTTCGTAGACTATGGCTACACCTTC
TRBD1	.	14	TRBV5-5	TRBJ1-2	CASSFPDRVDGYTF	TGTGCCAGCAGCTTTCCGGACAGGGTGGACGGCTACACCTTC
.	.	15	TRBV2	TRBJ1-6	CASSLREGANSPLHF	TGTGCCAGCAGCCTCCGGGAGGGTGCTAACTCACCCCTCCACTTT
.	once	16	TRBV15	TRBJ1-6	CATSRDITGGNSPLHF	TGTGCCACCAGCAGAGACATTACCGGGGGGAATTCACCCCTCCACTTT
.	.	13	TRBV7-9	TRBJ1-1	CASSAPMNTEAFF	TGTGCCAGCAGCGCTCCTATGAACACTGAAGCTTTCTTT
TRBD2	.	17	TRBV19	TRBJ2-7	CASSDGWGLAAPYEQYF	TGTGCCAGTAGCGATGGGTGGGGACTAGCGGCCCCCTACGAGCAGTACTTC
TRBD2	.	16	TRBV6-6	TRBJ2-7	CASSYTTSGRAGEQYF	TGTGCCAGCAGTTACACAACTAGCGGGAGGGCGGGCGAGCAGTACTTC
TRBD2	.	14	TRBV18	TRBJ2-1	CASAPGLAGNEQFF	TGTGCCAGCGCCCCGGGACTAGCGGGCAATGAGCAGTTCTTC
.	once	13	TRBV18	TRBJ2-7	CASSLSAPNEQYF	TGTGCCAGCTCACTTTCGGCTCCGAACGAGCAGTACTTC